The 4 T cell receptor beta chains given below trace back to one sample, sequenced in a study of CD8 T cells in ankylosing spondylitis (dated by TCRdb to the late 2010s). Libraries came from 5' RACE. The sequencer was an Illumina HiSeq 2500. In-frame beta chains were kept once TCRdb had trimmed the public reads at Q25 with fastp and called clones with MiXCR. Rows are combined by CDR3 protein, so each entry shows the most common genes and DNA. The sample records approximately 45,000 distinct CDR3 sequences, approximately 11% of which are singletons. Around 1.4% of the sample is in the top ten clones. Sequencing was done on a sample of blood, either unsorted or a sorted T cell fraction (not recorded which). Receptor source: a male donor with ankylosing spondylitis or in good health (not recorded which).

By share, this clonotype ranks as medium-sized. V is TRBV29-1 and J is TRBJ2-5; D is perhaps TRBD1 (6 bases). The CDR3 sequence is 13 residues long. The germline CDR1 and CDR2 sequences are SQVTM and ANQGSEA. V lost 4 bases and J 2 bases, leaving 11 bases between the germline ends. The CDR3 coding sequence is TGCAGCGTTGTAAGGACAGAACAAGAGACCCAGTACTTC. Protein: CSVVRTEQETQYF.

This clonotype occurred many times. This chain uses TRBV11-1 with TRBJ2-3, with 10 nucleotides matching TRBD2. This CDR3 has 17 amino acids. V lost 4 bases to trimming and J lost 2 bases; unmatched junction nucleotides: 9. CDR1 and CDR2 from the germline V gene are SGHAT and FQDESV (reference sequence). The CDR3 loop is CASSSPLAGVSTDTQYF. As DNA, the CDR3 is TGTGCCAGCAGCTCCCCTCTAGCGGGGGTTTCCACAGATACGCAGTATTTT.

This clonotype was recorded at least ten times. V gene TRBV5-1 combines with J gene TRBJ1-1; 7 bases match TRBD1. The CDR3 runs 17 residues. The V gene's germline CDR1 is SGHRS and CDR2 YFSETQ. The J segment lost 2 bases and the V segment lost 4 bases, leaving 14 bases of the junction unmatched. DNA for the CDR3: TGCGCCAGCAGCCGTTCAACAGGGGCGCAGGGTAACACTGAAGCTTTCTTT. This sequence encodes CASSRSTGAQGNTEAFF.

This clonotype came up many times. This rearrangement joins TRBV9 to TRBJ1-5; the D gene is possibly TRBD1 (6 bases). V was pared by 0 bases and J by 4 bases, with 11 bases between. Germline CDR1 is SGDLS and CDR2 is YYNGEE. This CDR3 spans 15 amino acids. The CDR3 protein is CASSVGAGANQPQHF. The CDR3, as DNA: TGTGCCAGCAGCGTAGGGGCAGGGGCAAATCAGCCCCAGCATTTT.